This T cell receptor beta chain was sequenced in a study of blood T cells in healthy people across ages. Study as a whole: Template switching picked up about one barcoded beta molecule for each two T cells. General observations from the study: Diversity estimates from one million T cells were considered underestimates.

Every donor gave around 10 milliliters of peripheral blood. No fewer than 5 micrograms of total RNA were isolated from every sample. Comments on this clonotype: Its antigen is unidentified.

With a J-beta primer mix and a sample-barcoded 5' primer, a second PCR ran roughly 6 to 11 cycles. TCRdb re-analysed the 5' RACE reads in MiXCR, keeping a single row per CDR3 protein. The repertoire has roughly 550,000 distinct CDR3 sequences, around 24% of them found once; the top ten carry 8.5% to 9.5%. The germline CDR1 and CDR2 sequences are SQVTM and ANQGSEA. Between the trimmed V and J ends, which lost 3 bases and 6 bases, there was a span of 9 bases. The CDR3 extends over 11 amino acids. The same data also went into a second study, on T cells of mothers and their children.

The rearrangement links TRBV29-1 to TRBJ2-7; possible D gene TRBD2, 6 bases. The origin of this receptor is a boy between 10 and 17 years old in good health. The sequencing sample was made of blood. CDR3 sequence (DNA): TGCAGCGTTGATCGGGGAGGCGAGCAGTACTTC. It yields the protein CSVDRGGEQYF.